The source of this T cell receptor (beta chain) is a study of tumor and adjacent non-tumor tissue in lung cancer. Study background: Histology: 12 adenocarcinoma, a couple of squamous cell carcinoma, 1 small cell lung cancer.

TCRbeta libraries were built with three rounds of nested PCR, modified from ARM-PCR. One entry per CDR3 protein, called by TCRdb with MiXCR from the multiplex PCR reads. Among about 66,000 distinct CDR3 sequences, 60% to 75% were seen once, and the ten largest hold roughly 27%. The CDR3 has 17 amino acids. Trimming stripped 5 bases from V and 6 bases from J, with 27 bases between. Germline V gene lookup returns CDR1 DFQATT and CDR2 SNEGSKA (reference sequence). This sample's RNA came from whole unsorted tissue. This TCR was sampled from a man in his fifties or sixties with non-small cell lung cancer. The sample comprised lung tumor tissue. The rearrangement uses TRBV20-1 and TRBJ2-3; a possible D gene is TRBD2 (6 bases). CDR3 in DNA: TGCAGTGCTCAACCCTTATCCGGGATTAGCGGCGCGGATACGCAGTATTTT. Its translation is CSAQPLSGISGADTQYF.